The 20 T cell receptor beta chains in this list originate from one sample, sequenced in a study of T cells in Graves' hyperthyroidism and ophthalmopathy. Amplified regions were TCR beta CDR3 sequences from RNA transcripts. The HTBI primer set served for first-round RT-PCR of the TCR CDR3. TCRdb re-called the multiplex PCR reads with MiXCR, one entry per CDR3 protein. The sample carries about 300,000 distinct CDR3 sequences, roughly 19% recorded once. The specimen sequenced was blood. These receptors all stem from a man in his forties or fifties with Graves' ophthalmopathy.

This clonotype was seen many times. The chain joins TRBV5-1 to TRBJ2-2; TRBD1 aligns across 7 bases. This CDR3 comprises 15 residues. Germline-derived CDR1 and CDR2 are SGHRS and YFSETQ. V trimming: 0 bases; J trimming: 3 bases; junction bases outside the gene matches: 2. CDR3 loop: CASSLGQGDTGELFF. The CDR3 DNA sequence: TGCGCCAGCAGCTTGGGACAGGGAGACACCGGGGAGCTGTTTTTT.

This clonotype was observed at least ten times. V is TRBV3-1 and J is TRBJ2-5, with 11 bases that match TRBD2. Germline CDR1 reads LGHDT; CDR2 reads YNNKEL (reference sequence). The CDR3 covers 14 residues. V lost 4 bases and J lost 6; bases outside the gene matches: 4. The CDR3 sequence: CASSLRLAGKTQYF. For the CDR3, the DNA is TGTGCCAGCAGCCTTCGACTAGCGGGAAAGACCCAGTACTTC.

This clonotype was seen a handful of times. The chain recombines TRBV18 with TRBJ2-7; D possibly uses TRBD1 or TRBD2 (5 bases each). Germline V gene lookup returns CDR1 KGHSH and CDR2 LQKENI. This CDR3 is 12 amino acids long. V was trimmed by 5 bases and J by 6 bases, leaving 11 bases between them. DNA of the CDR3: TGTGCCAGCTCATACCCCGGGGCCGAGCAGTACTTC. This encodes CASSYPGAEQYF.

This clonotype was seen a few times. The V and J genes are TRBV15 and TRBJ1-2; perhaps TRBD1 as D (6 bases). V lost 1 base to trimming and J lost 4 bases, with 13 bases between them. There are 15 residues in the CDR3. CDR1 and CDR2 from the germline V gene are LNHNV and YYDKDF (reference sequence). Here the CDR3 reads CATSRARGHVYGYTF. In DNA form, the CDR3 reads TGTGCCACCAGCAGAGCAAGGGGACACGTCTATGGCTACACCTTC.

This sequence joins TRBV10-3 and TRBJ1-6; 7 positions agree with TRBD1. This CDR3 has 15 amino acids. Trimming removed 6 bases from V and 5 bases from J; junction bases left unmatched: 7. Germline assignment: CDR1 ENHRY and CDR2 SYGVKD. CDR3 sequence (DNA): TGTGCCATCAGGCTTACCGGGACAGATAATTCACCCCTCCACTTT. Protein: CAIRLTGTDNSPLHF.

This clonotype was detected ten times or more. The chain recombines TRBV7-8 with TRBJ2-1; perhaps TRBD1 as D (6 bases). The V and J ends lost 5 bases and 1 base respectively, with 15 bases between them. This CDR3 region has 16 residues. Germline lookup yields CDR1 SGHVS and CDR2 FQNEAQ. In DNA, the CDR3 is TGTGCCAGCAGCACCATCAGGGGTAGGTCCTACAATGAGCAGTTCTTC. Residues: CASSTIRGRSYNEQFF.

The V and J genes are TRBV6-1 and TRBJ2-1; TRBD1 agrees at 7 bases. There are 12 residues in the CDR3. Germline CDR1 MNHNS, CDR2 SASEGT. The junction had 9 bases not matched to a gene; V was cut back by 9 bases and J by 10 bases. This CDR3 reads CASESGGREQFF. The DNA for the CDR3 is TGTGCCAGTGAATCAGGGGGTCGGGAGCAGTTCTTC.

This clonotype was seen ten or more times. The CDR3 here is CASSYSNRNTEAFF. CDR3 DNA: TGTGCCAGCAGTTACTCGAACAGGAACACTGAAGCTTTCTTT. The chain carries TRBV6-5 and TRBJ1-1; D remains ambiguous. V dropped 0 bases and J dropped 1 base, with 6 bases sitting between them. The germline V gene has CDR1 MNHEY and CDR2 SVGAGI. The CDR3 consists of 14 residues.

This clonotype has only a few counts. This sequence joins TRBV12-3 or TRBV12-4 and TRBJ2-3; no clear D gene. The CDR3 extends over 13 amino acids. Trimming cost V 6 bases and J 8 bases, with 15 bases left between them. This CDR3 reads CASRPQVSGTQYF. The DNA for the CDR3 is TGTGCCAGCAGACCTCAGGTTTCTGGTACGCAGTATTTT.

The J gene is TRBJ2-2, the V gene TRBV4-2; 9 bases line up with TRBD2. The CDR3 sequence is 17 residues long. Germline V gene sequence: CDR1 LGHNA, CDR2 YNFKEQ. Losses at the gene ends were 3 bases for V and 1 base for J; bases not matched to a gene: 6. Here the CDR3 reads CASSQRGGTKNTGELFF. For the CDR3, the DNA is TGTGCCAGCAGCCAGCGGGGGGGGACGAAGAACACCGGGGAGCTGTTTTTT.

This clonotype was seen more than once but under ten times. This sequence joins TRBV2 and TRBJ2-1, with 9 bases lining up with TRBD2. The CDR3 spans 15 residues. V gave up 6 bases and J gave up 5 bases; unmatched junction bases: 8. Germline CDR1 is SNHLY and CDR2 is FYNNEI. The DNA of the CDR3 is TGTGCCAGCAGGGGAGTAGCGGGAGTGGACAATGAGCAGTTCTTC. It yields the protein CASRGVAGVDNEQFF.

In its sample, this clonotype was seen a few times. This chain uses TRBV7-9 with TRBJ1-1, with D maybe TRBD1 (6 bases). This CDR3 spans 12 amino acids. Trimming cost V 7 bases and J 11 bases, with 17 bases left between them. Germline V CDR1 and CDR2: SEHNR, FQNEAQ (reference sequence). CDR3 amino acids: CASTPPGGQAFF. In DNA form, the CDR3 reads TGTGCCAGCACCCCGCCGGGGGGCCAGGCTTTCTTT.

The chain joins TRBV6-2 or TRBV6-3 to TRBJ2-1, with D unclear. CDR1 is MNHEY, CDR2 SVGEGT, per germline. V lost 6 bases to trimming and J lost 7 bases, with 13 bases between them. This CDR3 has 13 amino acids. The CDR3 protein is CASSPRFRNEQFF. As DNA, the CDR3 is TGTGCCAGCAGCCCCAGGTTTCGGAATGAGCAGTTCTTC.

This chain links TRBV3-1 with TRBJ1-3; no definite D call. In germline, CDR1 is LGHDT, CDR2 YNNKEL (reference sequence). Trimming stripped 1 base from V and 0 bases from J, with 16 bases between. This CDR3 has 18 residues. This CDR3 is CASSQGKLVTSSGNTIYF. The CDR3 DNA reads as TGTGCCAGCAGCCAAGGGAAGTTGGTGACGAGCTCTGGAAACACCATATATTTT. Variable domain in full (rest from reference TRBV3-1 and TRBJ1-3): DTAVSQTPKYLVTQMGNDKSIKCEQNLGHDTMYWYKQDSKKFLKIMFSYNNKELIINETVPNRFSPKSPDKAHLNLHINSLELGDSAVYFCASSQGKLVTSSGNTIYFGEGSWLTVV.

V and J are TRBV11-2 and TRBJ1-1; possible D gene TRBD1, 5 bases. CDR3 length equals 18 residues. Per germline, CDR1 SGHAT and CDR2 FQNNGV. V dropped 0 bases and J dropped 5 bases, with 22 bases sitting between them. The CDR3 loop is CASSLDHQGILRDTEAFF. CDR3 nucleotide sequence: TGTGCCAGCAGCTTAGATCACCAGGGAATACTGCGAGATACTGAAGCTTTCTTT. The full variable domain, its missing parts supplied by reference TRBV11-2 and TRBJ1-1, is EAGVAQSPRYKIIEKRQSVAFWCNPISGHATLYWYQQILGQGPKLLIQFQNNGVVDDSQLPKDRFSAERLKGVDSTLKIQPAKLEDSAVYLCASSLDHQGILRDTEAFFGQGTRLTVV.

In this sample, this clonotype turned up many times. The CDR3 loop reads CASSPQTGYHEQYF. The CDR3 DNA follows: TGTGCCAGCAGCCCCCAGACAGGGTACCACGAGCAGTACTTC. V is TRBV7-2 and J is TRBJ2-7, with 7 bases identical to TRBD1. Germline-derived CDR1 and CDR2 are SGHTA and FQGNSA. The CDR3 consists of 14 residues. Trimming removed 5 bases from V and 5 bases from J; junction bases left unmatched: 9.

Concerning this clonotype: A read error is possible here, since a much larger clone lies one base away. The chain is built from TRBV2 and TRBJ2-5; D ambiguous. Germline V gene sequence: CDR1 SNHLY, CDR2 FYNNEI. This CDR3 region has 15 residues. The V end lost 6 bases, the J end lost 3 bases, and 17 bases lay between the germline ends. CDR3 sequence reads: CASSLGPLPEETQYF. Written as DNA, the CDR3 is TGTGCCAGCAGCCTGGGTCCTCTTCCGGAAGAGACCCAGTACTTC. Complete variable domain (other parts from reference TRBV2 and TRBJ2-5): EPEVTQTPSHQVTQMGQEVILRCVPISNHLYFYWYRQILGQKVEFLVSFYNNEISEKSEIFDDQFSVERPDGSNFTLKIRSTKLEDSAMYFCASSLGPLPEETQYFGPGTRLLVL.

This clonotype appeared many times. The V call is TRBV20-1, the J call TRBJ2-5; TRBD2 might be the D (7 bases). Trimming removed 0 bases at V and 5 bases at J, with 25 bases between. Germline CDR1 is DFQATT and CDR2 is SNEGSKA (reference sequence). The CDR3 loop spans 18 amino acids. The CDR3 DNA is TGCAGTGCTAGAGATCTGCGGGGACTACAGGGCAGGGAGGAGACCCAGTACTTC. It translates to CSARDLRGLQGREETQYF.

The V and J genes are TRBV14 and TRBJ1-1; TRBD1 is a possible D gene (5 bases). Trimming took 4 bases from V and 1 from J, leaving 28 bases between them. There are 20 residues in the CDR3. The germline V gene has CDR1 SGHDN and CDR2 FVKESK. The CDR3 here is CASSRKGLGAAITRNTEAFF. DNA of the CDR3: TGTGCCAGCAGCCGCAAGGGCCTAGGGGCAGCCATCACGCGGAACACTGAAGCTTTCTTT. Combining the CDR3 with reference TRBV14 and TRBJ1-1 gives the whole variable domain EAGVTQFPSHSVIEKGQTVTLRCDPISGHDNLYWYRRVMGKEIKFLLHFVKESKQDESGMPNNRFLAERTGGTYSTLKVQPAELEDSGVYFCASSRKGLGAAITRNTEAFFGQGTRLTVV.

This clonotype was counted only a few times. This chain uses TRBV27 with TRBJ2-1; 9 bases match TRBD2. Germline V gene lookup returns CDR1 MNHEY and CDR2 SMNVEV (reference sequence). V lost 2 bases and J lost 3; bases outside the gene matches: 8. This CDR3 is built from 17 residues. For the CDR3, the DNA is TGTGCCAGCAGTTTAGTGGCGGGAGGGAACTTCTACAATGAGCAGTTCTTC. It specifies CASSLVAGGNFYNEQFF.